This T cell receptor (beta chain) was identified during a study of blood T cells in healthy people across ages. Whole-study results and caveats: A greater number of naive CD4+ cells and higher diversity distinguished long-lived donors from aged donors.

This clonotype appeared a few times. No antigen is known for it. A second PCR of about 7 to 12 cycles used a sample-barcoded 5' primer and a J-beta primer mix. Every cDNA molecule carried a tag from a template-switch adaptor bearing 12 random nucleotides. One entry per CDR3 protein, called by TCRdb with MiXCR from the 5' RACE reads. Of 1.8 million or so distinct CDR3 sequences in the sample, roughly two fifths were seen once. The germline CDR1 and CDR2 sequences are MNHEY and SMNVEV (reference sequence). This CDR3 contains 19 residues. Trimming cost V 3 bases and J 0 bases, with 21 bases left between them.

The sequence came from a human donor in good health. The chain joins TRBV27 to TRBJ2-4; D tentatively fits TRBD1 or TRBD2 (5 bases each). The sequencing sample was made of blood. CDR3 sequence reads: CASSFPPDGTPKAKNIQYF. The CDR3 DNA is TGTGCCAGCAGTTTTCCCCCTGACGGGACCCCAAAAGCCAAAAACATTCAGTACTTC.